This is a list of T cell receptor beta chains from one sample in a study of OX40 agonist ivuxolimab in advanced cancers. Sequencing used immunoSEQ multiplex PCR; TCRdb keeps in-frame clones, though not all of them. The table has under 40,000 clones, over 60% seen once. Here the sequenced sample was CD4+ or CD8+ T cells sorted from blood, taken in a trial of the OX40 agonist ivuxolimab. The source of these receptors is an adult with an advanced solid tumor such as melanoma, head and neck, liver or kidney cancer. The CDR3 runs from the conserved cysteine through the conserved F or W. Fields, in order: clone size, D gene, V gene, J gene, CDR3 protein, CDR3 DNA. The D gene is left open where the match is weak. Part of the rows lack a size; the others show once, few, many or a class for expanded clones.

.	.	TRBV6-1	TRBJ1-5	CASSFGGALNQPQHF	TGTGCCAGCAGCTTCGGAGGGGCTCTCAATCAGCCCCAGCATTTT
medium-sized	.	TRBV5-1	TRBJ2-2	CASRGPSGAVLNTGELFF	TGCGCCAGCAGGGGACCTTCTGGAGCGGTGTTGAACACCGGGGAGCTGTTTTTT
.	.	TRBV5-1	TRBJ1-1	CASRSGEGRGTEAFF	TGCGCCAGCAGAAGTGGGGAGGGAAGGGGAACTGAAGCTTTCTTT
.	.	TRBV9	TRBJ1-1	CASSVATSGNTEAFF	TGTGCCAGCAGCGTAGCTACGAGTGGGAACACTGAAGCTTTCTTT
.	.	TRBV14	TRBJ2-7	CASSQEGTLKSEQYF	TGTGCCAGCAGCCAAGAGGGGACTCTGAAATCCGAGCAGTACTTC
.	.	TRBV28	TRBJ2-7	CASSTEGPASYEQYF	TGTGCCAGCAGCACCGAAGGGCCCGCCTCCTACGAGCAGTACTTC
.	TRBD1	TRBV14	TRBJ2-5	CASSQFLQGQETQYF	TGTGCCAGCAGCCAATTTCTACAGGGGCAAGAGACCCAGTACTTC
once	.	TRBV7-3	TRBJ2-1	CASSSKERTLGKNEQFF	TGTGCCAGCAGCTCAAAGGAAAGGACCCTCGGCAAGAATGAGCAGTTCTTC
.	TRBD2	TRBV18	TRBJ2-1	CASSPGAGGLNEQFF	TGTGCCAGCTCACCGGGAGCGGGAGGCCTCAATGAGCAGTTCTTC
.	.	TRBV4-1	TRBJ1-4	CASSQSRLGRENEKLFF	TGCGCCAGCAGCCAATCTAGATTGGGCAGGGAGAATGAAAAACTGTTTTTT
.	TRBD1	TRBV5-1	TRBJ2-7	CASSLAPGQAYEQYF	TGCGCCAGCAGCTTGGCCCCAGGACAGGCCTACGAGCAGTACTTC
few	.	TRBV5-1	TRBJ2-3	CASSLAPMSTDTQYF	TGCGCCAGCAGCTTGGCCCCGATGAGCACAGATACGCAGTATTTT
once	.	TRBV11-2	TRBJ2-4	CASSLGQGNIQYF	TGTGCCAGCAGTTTGGGGCAGGGTAACATTCAGTACTTC
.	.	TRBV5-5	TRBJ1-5	CASSPETGNQPQHF	TGTGCCAGCAGCCCGGAGACGGGGAATCAGCCCCAGCATTTT
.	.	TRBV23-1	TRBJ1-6	CATASGAGSPLHF	TGCGCCACCGCATCGGGGGCAGGGTCACCCCTCCACTTT
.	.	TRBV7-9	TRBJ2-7	CASSLAIATYEQYF	TGTGCCAGCAGCTTAGCTATTGCAACCTACGAGCAGTACTTC
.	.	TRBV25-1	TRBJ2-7	CASSEVYEQYF	TGTGCCAGCAGTGAAGTATACGAGCAGTACTTC
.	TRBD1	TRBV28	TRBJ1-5	CASSLQGDQPQHF	TGTGCCAGCAGTCTCCAGGGGGACCAGCCCCAGCATTTT
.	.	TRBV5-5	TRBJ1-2	CASNIIGYGYTF	TGTGCCAGCAACATAATAGGCTATGGCTACACCTTC
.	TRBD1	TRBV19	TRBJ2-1	CASSIGTGGHEQFF	TGTGCCAGTAGTATAGGGACAGGGGGTCATGAGCAGTTCTTC
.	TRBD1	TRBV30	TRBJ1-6	CAWSASKGQGSNSPLHF	TGTGCCTGGAGTGCCTCCAAGGGACAGGGGTCGAATTCACCCCTCCACTTT
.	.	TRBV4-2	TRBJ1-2	CASSLWGRTYGYTF	TGTGCCAGCAGCTTGTGGGGACGGACCTATGGCTACACCTTC
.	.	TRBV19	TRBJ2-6	CASTPVGANVLTF	TGTGCCAGTACCCCCGTTGGGGCCAACGTCCTGACTTTC
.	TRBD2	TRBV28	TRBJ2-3	CASSPPGLAGGTDTQYF	TGTGCCAGCAGTCCCCCGGGACTAGCGGGAGGCACAGATACGCAGTATTTT
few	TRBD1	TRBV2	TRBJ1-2	CASTQDREVYGYTF	TGTGCCAGCACCCAGGACAGGGAGGTGTATGGCTACACCTTC
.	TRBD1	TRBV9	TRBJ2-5	CASSVGQAVRETQYF	TGTGCCAGCAGCGTCGGACAGGCCGTAAGGGAGACCCAGTACTTC
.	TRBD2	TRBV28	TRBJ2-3	CASSPPRGQRGAGGVDTQYF	TGTGCCAGCAGTCCCCCCCGCGGACAACGAGGAGCGGGAGGGGTAGATACGCAGTATTTT
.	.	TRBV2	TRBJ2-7	CASSSGDSAHEQYF	TGTGCCAGCAGTTCAGGGGACTCGGCCCACGAGCAGTACTTC
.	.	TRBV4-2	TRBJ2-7	CASSQSAGNRYEQYF	TGTGCCAGCAGCCAAAGTGCGGGGAACCGCTACGAGCAGTACTTC
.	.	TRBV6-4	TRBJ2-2	CASRLQGGTGELFF	TGTGCCAGCAGGCTACAGGGAGGGACCGGGGAGCTGTTTTTT
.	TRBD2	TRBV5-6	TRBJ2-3	CASSRGVTPVGTDTQYF	TGTGCCAGCAGCCGGGGGGTAACACCGGTAGGCACAGATACGCAGTATTTT
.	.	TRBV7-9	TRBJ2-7	CASSGQGYEQYF	TGTGCCAGTTCGGGTCAGGGCTACGAGCAGTACTTC
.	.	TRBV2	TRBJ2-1	CASSGNPGNEQFF	TGTGCCAGCAGTGGGAACCCGGGCAATGAGCAGTTCTTC
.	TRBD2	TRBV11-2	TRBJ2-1	CASSLDLASGNPHEQFF	TGTGCCAGCAGCTTAGATCTCGCTAGCGGGAATCCCCATGAGCAGTTCTTC
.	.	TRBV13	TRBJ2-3	CASSPRQRGTDTQYF	TGTGCCAGCAGCCCCCGTCAGCGGGGCACAGATACGCAGTATTTT
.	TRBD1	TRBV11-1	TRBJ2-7	CASSSGQGGHF	TGTGCCAGCAGCTCGGGACAGGGAGGCCACTTC
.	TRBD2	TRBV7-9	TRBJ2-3	CASSSGLAGAADTQYF	TGTGCCAGCAGCTCGGGACTAGCGGGGGCGGCAGATACGCAGTATTTT
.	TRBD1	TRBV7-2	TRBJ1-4	CASSPRVGQGPPKLFF	TGTGCCAGCAGCCCTCGGGTAGGACAGGGCCCACCAAAACTGTTTTTT
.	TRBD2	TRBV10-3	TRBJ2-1	CAISFAGGPEQFF	TGTGCCATCAGTTTTGCGGGGGGACCTGAGCAGTTCTTC
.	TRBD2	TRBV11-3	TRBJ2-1	CASSFSGLAGNEQFF	TGTGCCAGCAGCTTTTCCGGACTAGCCGGCAATGAGCAGTTCTTC
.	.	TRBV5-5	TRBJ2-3	CASSLGPTDTQYF	TGTGCCAGCAGCTTGGGGCCAACCGATACGCAGTATTTT
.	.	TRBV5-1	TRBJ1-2	CASSLGYPNGYTF	TGCGCCAGCAGTCTCGGTTACCCTAATGGCTACACCTTC
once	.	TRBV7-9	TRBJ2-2	CASSARLGQHTGELFF	TGTGCCAGCAGCGCCCGCTTGGGACAACACACCGGGGAGCTGTTTTTT
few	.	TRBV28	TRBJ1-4	CASSLGLGGVDEKLFF	TGTGCCAGCAGTTTAGGATTAGGGGGAGTCGATGAAAAACTGTTTTTT
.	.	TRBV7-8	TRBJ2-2	CASSLVVAVPNTGELFF	TGTGCCAGCAGCTTGGTGGTAGCGGTTCCGAACACCGGGGAGCTGTTTTTT
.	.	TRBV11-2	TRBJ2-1	CASSPGTVNNEQFF	TGTGCCAGCAGCCCCGGGACGGTGAACAATGAGCAGTTCTTC
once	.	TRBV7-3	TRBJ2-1	CASSLTTGSYNEQFF	TGTGCCAGCAGCTTAACAACAGGGTCTTACAATGAGCAGTTCTTC
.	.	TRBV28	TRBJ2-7	CASSLTVSYEQYF	TGTGCCAGCAGTTTGACCGTTTCCTACGAGCAGTACTTC
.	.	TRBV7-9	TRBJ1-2	CASSKTALGVYGYTF	TGTGCCAGCAGCAAGACAGCGCTTGGCGTCTATGGCTACACCTTC
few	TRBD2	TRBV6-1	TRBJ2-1	CASSEAAGLALNEQFF	TGTGCCAGCAGTGAAGCGGCTGGACTAGCACTCAATGAGCAGTTCTTC
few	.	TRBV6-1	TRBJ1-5	CAPGGQTKTNQPQHF	TGTGCCCCCGGGGGCCAGACGAAAACAAATCAGCCCCAGCATTTT
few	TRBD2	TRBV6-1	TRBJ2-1	CASLLLGTSLEGQLF	TGTGCCAGCCTCCTATTAGGGACTAGCTTAGAAGGCCAGCTCTTC
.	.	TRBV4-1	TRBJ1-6	CASSPSGEGYYNSPLHF	TGCGCCAGCAGCCCATCCGGCGAGGGCTACTATAATTCACCCCTCCACTTT
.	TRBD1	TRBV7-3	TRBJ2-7	CASSKAHRGEQYF	TGTGCCAGCAGCAAAGCCCACAGGGGCGAGCAGTACTTC
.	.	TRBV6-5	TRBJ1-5	CASSYSRGGDQPQHF	TGTGCCAGCAGTTACTCCCGGGGAGGGGATCAGCCCCAGCATTTT
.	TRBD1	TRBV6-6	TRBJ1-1	CASSSSGGFEAFF	TGTGCCAGCAGTTCATCAGGGGGCTTTGAAGCTTTCTTT